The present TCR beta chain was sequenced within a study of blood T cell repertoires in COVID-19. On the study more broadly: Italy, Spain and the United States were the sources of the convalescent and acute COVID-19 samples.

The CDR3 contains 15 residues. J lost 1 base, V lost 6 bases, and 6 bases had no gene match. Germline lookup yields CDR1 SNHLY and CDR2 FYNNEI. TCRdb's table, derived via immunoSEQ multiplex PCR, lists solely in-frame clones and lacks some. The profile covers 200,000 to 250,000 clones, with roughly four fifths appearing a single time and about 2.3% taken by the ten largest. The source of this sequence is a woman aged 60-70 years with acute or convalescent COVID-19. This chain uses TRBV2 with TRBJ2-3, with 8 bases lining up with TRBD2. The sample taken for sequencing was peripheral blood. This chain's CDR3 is CASRQTSAGTDTQYF. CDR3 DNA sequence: TGTGCCAGCAGGCAGACTAGCGCCGGCACAGATACGCAGTATTTT.